These 8 T cell receptor beta chains originate from one sample sequenced in a study of T cell repertoires in cytomegalovirus infection (dated by TCRdb to about 2019). Their antigen targets remain unknown. Data came from an Illumina HiSeq 1500. TCRdb took the public reads, trimmed them with fastp at Q25, ran MiXCR for clone calling and kept in-frame beta chains. Identical CDR3 protein sequences are pooled into one entry, listed with their most common genes and DNA. In this sample the table shows approximately 70,000 distinct CDR3 sequences, approximately 22% of which occur a single time. The biggest ten clones account for 60% to 85% of the sample. Material: PBMCs, sequenced either directly or after in vitro stimulation (not recorded which). The origin of the receptors is a human donor in good health (CMV status not recorded). Some clones in this sample may be carry-over from other donors' samples.

This clonotype was recorded a few times. The chain is built from TRBV5-4 and TRBJ2-1, with D perhaps matching TRBD1 (6 bases). Germline values: CDR1 SGHNT, CDR2 YYREEE (reference sequence). Trimming cost V 2 bases and J 5 bases, with 14 bases left between them. The CDR3 totals 15 residues. The CDR3 DNA follows: TGTGCCAGCAGCTTATGGGCAGGGGTAAACAATGAGCAGTTCTTC. Its protein product is CASSLWAGVNNEQFF. The complete variable domain, with remaining parts taken from reference TRBV5-4 and TRBJ2-1, reads ETGVTQSPTHLIKTRGQQVTLRCSSQSGHNTVSWYQQALGQGPQFIFQYYREEENGRGNFPPRFSGLQFPNYSSELNVNALELDDSALYLCASSLWAGVNNEQFFGPGTRLTVL.

J is TRBJ1-6 and V is TRBV6-2 or TRBV6-3; D gene uncertain. The V and J ends lost 4 bases and 5 bases respectively, with 9 bases between them. Germline CDR1 and CDR2: MNHEY and SVGEGT. This CDR3 spans 14 amino acids. CDR3 sequence (DNA): TGTGCCAGCAGTTCCGGGTTGGATAATTCACCCCTCCACTTT. Translated, it gives CASSSGLDNSPLHF.

This clonotype appeared a few times. The V call is TRBV10-3, the J call TRBJ2-7, with 9 nucleotides matching TRBD2. CDR3 size: 14 residues. Germline V gene lookup returns CDR1 ENHRY and CDR2 SYGVKD. V lost 7 bases to trimming and J lost 6 bases; unmatched junction nucleotides: 10. The CDR3 bases are TGTGCCATCACGGGGCGGGAGGGTGGAGGCGAGCAGTACTTC. Its translation is CAITGREGGGEQYF.

The chain joins TRBV6-5 to TRBJ2-5; 9 bases align to TRBD1. This CDR3 region has 16 residues. Germline V gene sequence: CDR1 MNHEY, CDR2 SVGAGI. V shed 8 bases and J 5 bases; nucleotides not matched to a gene: 15. This chain's CDR3 is CASGRPQGAIIETQYF. CDR3 sequence (DNA): TGTGCCAGCGGCAGACCACAGGGGGCCATTATCGAGACCCAGTACTTC.

Only a few counts were recorded for this clonotype. This chain links TRBV27 with TRBJ1-6; D unresolved. The germline V gene encodes CDR1 MNHEY and CDR2 SMNVEV (reference sequence). The V end lost 0 bases, the J end lost 5 bases, and 14 bases lay between the germline ends. The CDR3 sequence is 17 residues long. The CDR3 spells CASSLSVGGLNNSPLHF. The CDR3, as DNA: TGTGCCAGCAGTTTATCGGTCGGAGGCCTAAATAATTCACCCCTCCACTTT.

This clonotype appeared a few times. CDR3 amino acids: CASSFREAGGGSDEQFF. In nucleotides, the CDR3 is TGTGCCAGCAGCTTTAGGGAGGCGGGAGGCGGGAGCGATGAGCAGTTCTTC. The chain joins TRBV7-7 to TRBJ2-1; TRBD2 matches at 8 bases. This CDR3 comprises 17 residues. Germline V lookup: CDR1 SSHAT, CDR2 FNYEAQ (reference sequence). J gave up 8 bases and V 3 bases, and 15 bases lay outside the gene matches.

The CDR3 coding sequence is TGTGCCAGCAGCGCCACTCGGGAGGCCCCCTATGGCTACACCTTC. Encoded protein: CASSATREAPYGYTF. The chain recombines TRBV7-6 with TRBJ1-2; D gene unclear. The CDR3 sequence is 15 residues long. Looked up from germline, CDR1 is SGHVS and CDR2 is FNYEAQ. Trimming left V 5 bases short and J 4 bases short, with 17 bases between.

Regarding this clonotype: It may be a read error: a sequence one base away is much more abundant. The rearrangement links TRBV7-2 to TRBJ2-1; the D is unclear. The CDR3 runs 15 residues. CDR1 and CDR2 from the germline V gene are SGHTA and FQGNSA. The CDR3 sequence: CASSFGSLPYNEQLF. The CDR3 bases are TGTGCCAGCAGCTTCGGCTCATTACCTTACAATGAGCAGCTCTTC.